The rows below give T cell receptor beta chains drawn from one sample of a study of response to subunit inactivated influenza vaccine. TCRdb recomputed calls from the RT-PCR reads with MiXCR, one row per CDR3 protein. Of hundreds of thousands of distinct CDR3 sequences in the sample, approximately 15% were seen once. Sequencing used PBMCs from blood, obtained 14 to 15 days before vaccination. Receptors were obtained from a man in his forties or fifties who received an inactivated influenza vaccine. Both conserved end residues are part of each CDR3. The D gene is left open where the match is weak. Clone size is stated in some rows and not others, as once, few, many or a class when expanded.

v_gene	abundance	d_gene	j_gene	CDR3aa	CDR3nt
TRBV18	.	TRBD1	TRBJ2-6	CASSPISLGQGASGANVLTF	TGTGCCAGCTCACCAATTTCGCTGGGACAGGGGGCGTCTGGGGCCAACGTCCTGACTTTC
TRBV7-9	few	.	TRBJ2-7	CASSPGYSYEQYF	TGTGCCAGCAGCCCCGGGTACTCCTACGAGCAGTACTTC
TRBV12-3/TRBV12-4	few	.	TRBJ2-5	CASRQNPGTTQYF	TGTGCCAGCAGGCAAAACCCGGGGACAACCCAGTACTTC
TRBV7-2	.	.	TRBJ2-2	CASSLAQVKNTGELFF	TGTGCCAGCAGCTTAGCTCAGGTTAAGAACACCGGGGAGCTGTTTTTT
TRBV27	.	.	TRBJ1-2	CASMEFPRNYTF	TGTGCCAGCATGGAGTTTCCTAGGAACTACACCTTC
TRBV12-3/TRBV12-4	many	TRBD2	TRBJ2-1	CAVTAGTSGRGSYNEQFF	TGTGCAGTGACTGCCGGGACTAGCGGGAGAGGCTCCTACAATGAGCAGTTCTTC
TRBV28	few	TRBD2	TRBJ2-7	CASSPPTSSGSYEQYF	TGTGCCAGCAGCCCACCTACCTCTAGCGGGAGTTACGAGCAGTACTTC
TRBV29-1	.	.	TRBJ2-6	CSAQAGWDTGANVLTF	TGCAGCGCCCAGGCCGGGTGGGACACTGGGGCCAACGTCCTGACTTTC
TRBV29-1	.	.	TRBJ2-7	CSVEDWGYEQYF	TGCAGCGTTGAAGATTGGGGCTACGAGCAGTACTTC
TRBV12-3/TRBV12-4	.	.	TRBJ1-6	CASSFQVINSPLHF	TGTGCCAGCAGTTTTCAGGTGATTAATTCACCCCTCCACTTT
TRBV4-1	few	.	TRBJ2-7	CASSQEVQGAYEQYF	TGCGCCAGCAGCCAAGAAGTACAGGGCGCCTACGAGCAGTACTTC
TRBV7-6	few	TRBD2	TRBJ2-3	CASSLWPMTSPSTDTQYF	TGTGCCAGCAGCTTATGGCCTATGACTAGCCCCAGCACAGATACGCAGTATTTT